These T cell receptor beta chains were read from a single sample in a study of blood T cell repertoires in COVID-19. Produced via immunoSEQ multiplex PCR; TCRdb's table is partial and in-frame only. The sample has 88,000 or so clones, around 80% seen once. Source material: peripheral blood. The source of these receptors is a man at least 80 years old with acute or convalescent COVID-19. The conserved cysteine and the conserved F or W are not part of the CDR3 here.

v_gene	CDR3aa
TRBV7-2	ASSLKAQFDRENTGELF
TRBV30	AWKGGRNSPLH
TRBV10-1	ASSADRNYGYT
TRBV11-2	ASRPTRRNIQY
TRBV30	AWRATQTDTQY
TRBV7-7	ASSLGGLTDTQY
TRBV2	ASSELTDYSNQPQH
TRBV25-1	ASSEPRGRGETQY
TRBV7-9	ASSASGVADTQY
TRBV5-1	ASSPEGGPSTDTQY
TRBV13	ASSLGLGVEQY
TRBV10-3	AISGSGGNSYEQY
TRBV2	ASSVGPDAYNSPLH
TRBV5-8	ASSLTGISTEAF
TRBV9	ASSPSPTGGGAF
TRBV9	ASSRDRGLDTIY
TRBV6-5	ASRSGQGYGYT
TRBV20-1	SARTDEAF
TRBV21-1	ASLAGGSDEQF
TRBV7-2	ASSTSGGAETQY
TRBV9	ASSVDPGEGSPLH
TRBV19	ASSYPPRGSPLH
TRBV25-1	ASSGTGGLKKLF
TRBV4-2	ASSQEEAGSNTGELF
TRBV27	ASSQGGGQPQH
TRBV2	ASNLEPGGSYEQY
TRBV10-3	AISGTSGARETQY
TRBV7-3	ASSLENTGELF
TRBV30	AWSDPSGGFYEQY
TRBV3-1/TRBV3-2	ASSQEAGGRGQNTEAF
TRBV18	ASSPPSRGTDTQY
TRBV7-9	ASTWDRGTDTQY
TRBV7-3	ASSSGLAGERNTQY
TRBV5-6	ASSRDRVNTEAF
TRBV19	ASSIRWDSSNEQF
TRBV4-2	ASSPPGQGPTEAF
TRBV11-2	ASSTEPLASTDTQY
TRBV5-4	ASSLRQGAAGGYT
TRBV18	ASFINLDSMNTEAF
TRBV2	ASSQTGQAMNTEAF
TRBV7-8	ASSTGRDNQPQH
TRBV19	ASSNRVFPYGYT
TRBV2	ASRTGIEQY
TRBV3-1/TRBV3-2	ASSQAGTVVSFTPLH
TRBV2	ASKSGTANTGELF
TRBV7-8	ASSPRLAGGTDTQY
TRBV14	ASSQGASGGGTDTQY
TRBV27	ASSLSNGRRGTEAF
TRBV5-6	ASSPRGPFTEAF
TRBV5-1	ASSLGLGQGNTEAF